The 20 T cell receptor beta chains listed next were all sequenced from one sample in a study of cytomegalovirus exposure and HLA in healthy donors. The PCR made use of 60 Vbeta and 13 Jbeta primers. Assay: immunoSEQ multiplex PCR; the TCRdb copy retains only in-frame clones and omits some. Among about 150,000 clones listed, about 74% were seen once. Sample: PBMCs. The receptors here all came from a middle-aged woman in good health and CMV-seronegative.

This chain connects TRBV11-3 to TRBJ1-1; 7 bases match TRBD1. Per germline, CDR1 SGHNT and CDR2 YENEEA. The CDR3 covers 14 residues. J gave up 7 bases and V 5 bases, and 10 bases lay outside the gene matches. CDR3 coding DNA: TGTGCCAGCAGCCCCTCCCACAGGGGTATTGAAGCTTTCTTT. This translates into CASSPSHRGIEAFF.

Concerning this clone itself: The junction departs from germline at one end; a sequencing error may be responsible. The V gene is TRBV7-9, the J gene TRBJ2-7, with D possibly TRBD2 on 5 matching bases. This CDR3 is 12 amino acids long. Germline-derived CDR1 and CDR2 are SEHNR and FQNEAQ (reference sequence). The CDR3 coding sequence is TGTTCCAGCAGCGGCAGTCCGTACGAGCAGTACTTC. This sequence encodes CSSSGSPYEQYF. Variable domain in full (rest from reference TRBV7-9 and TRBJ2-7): DTGVSQNPRHKITKRGQNVTFRCDPISEHNRLYWYRQTLGQGPEFLTYFQNEAQLEKSRLLSDRFSAERPKGSFSTLEIQRTEQGDSAMYLCSSSGSPYEQYFGPGTRLTVT.

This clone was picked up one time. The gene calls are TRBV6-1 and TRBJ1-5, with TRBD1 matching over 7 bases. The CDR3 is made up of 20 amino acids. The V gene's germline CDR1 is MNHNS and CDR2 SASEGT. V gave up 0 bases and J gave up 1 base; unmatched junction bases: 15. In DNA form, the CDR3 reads TGTGCCAGCAGTGAAGCGCTTTGGGGATCCGCAGGGGGAAGCAATCAGCCCCAGCATTTT. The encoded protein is CASSEALWGSAGGSNQPQHF.

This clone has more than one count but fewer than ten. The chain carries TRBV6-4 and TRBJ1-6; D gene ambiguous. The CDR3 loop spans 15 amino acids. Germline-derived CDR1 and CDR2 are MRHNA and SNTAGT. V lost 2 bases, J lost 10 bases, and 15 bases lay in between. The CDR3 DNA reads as TGTGCCAGCAGTGACCGTCTAGAGGGAAGGTCACCCCTCCACTTT. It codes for CASSDRLEGRSPLHF.

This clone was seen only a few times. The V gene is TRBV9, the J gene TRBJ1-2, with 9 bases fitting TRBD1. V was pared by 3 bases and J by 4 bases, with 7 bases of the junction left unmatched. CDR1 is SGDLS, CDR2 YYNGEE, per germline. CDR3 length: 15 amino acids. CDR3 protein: CASSGPTGGGYGYTF. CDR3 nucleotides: TGTGCCAGCAGCGGACCGACAGGGGGAGGCTATGGCTACACCTTC.

CDR3 nucleotide sequence: TGTGCCAGCAAGAAGGGGGCACCTAATGAAAAACTGTTTTTT. Translation gives CASKKGAPNEKLFF. V gene TRBV6-6 combines with J gene TRBJ1-4; TRBD1 agrees at 7 bases. CDR3 size: 14 residues. Looked up from germline, CDR1 is MNHNY and CDR2 is SVGAGI (reference sequence). V shed 7 bases and J 3 bases; nucleotides not matched to a gene: 5.

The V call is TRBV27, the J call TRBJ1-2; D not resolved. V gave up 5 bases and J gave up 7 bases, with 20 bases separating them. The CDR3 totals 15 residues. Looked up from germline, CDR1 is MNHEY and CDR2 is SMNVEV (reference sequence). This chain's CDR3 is CASSPHPDKSGGYTF. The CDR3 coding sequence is TGTGCCAGCAGTCCCCACCCTGACAAGTCTGGTGGCTACACCTTC.

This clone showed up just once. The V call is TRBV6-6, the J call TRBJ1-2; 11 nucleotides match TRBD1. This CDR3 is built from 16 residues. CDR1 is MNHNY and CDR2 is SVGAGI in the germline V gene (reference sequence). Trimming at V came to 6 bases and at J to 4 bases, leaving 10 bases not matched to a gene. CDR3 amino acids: CASRPGQGASGYGYTF. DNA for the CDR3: TGTGCCAGCAGGCCAGGACAGGGGGCTAGCGGCTATGGCTACACCTTC.

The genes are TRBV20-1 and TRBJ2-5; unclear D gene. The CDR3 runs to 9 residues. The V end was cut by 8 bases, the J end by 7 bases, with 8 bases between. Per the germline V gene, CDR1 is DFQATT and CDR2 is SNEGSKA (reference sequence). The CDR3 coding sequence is TGCAGTATCCCAGGGACCCAGTACTTC. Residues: CSIPGTQYF.

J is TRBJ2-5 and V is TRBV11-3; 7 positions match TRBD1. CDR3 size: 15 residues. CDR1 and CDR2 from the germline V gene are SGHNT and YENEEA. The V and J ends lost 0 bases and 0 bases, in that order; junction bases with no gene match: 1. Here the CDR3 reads CASSLEGQYQETQYF. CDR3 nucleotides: TGTGCCAGCAGCTTAGAGGGACAGTACCAAGAGACCCAGTACTTC.

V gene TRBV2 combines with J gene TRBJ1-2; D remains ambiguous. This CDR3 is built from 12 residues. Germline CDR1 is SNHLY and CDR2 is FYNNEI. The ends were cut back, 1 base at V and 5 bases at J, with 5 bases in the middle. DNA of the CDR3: TGTGCCAGCAGTGAAGAACAGTATGGCTACACCTTC. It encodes CASSEEQYGYTF.

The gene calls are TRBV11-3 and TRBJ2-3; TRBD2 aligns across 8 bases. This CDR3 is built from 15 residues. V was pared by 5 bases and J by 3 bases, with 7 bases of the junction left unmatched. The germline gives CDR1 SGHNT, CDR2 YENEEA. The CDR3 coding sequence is TGTGCCAGCAGCAGCTGGGCGGGAGGAACAGATACGCAGTATTTT. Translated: CASSSWAGGTDTQYF.

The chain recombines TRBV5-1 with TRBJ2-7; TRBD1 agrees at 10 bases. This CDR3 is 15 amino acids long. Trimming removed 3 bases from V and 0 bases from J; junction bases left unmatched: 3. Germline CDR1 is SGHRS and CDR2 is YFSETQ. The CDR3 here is CASSSGQGGSYEQYF. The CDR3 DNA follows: TGCGCCAGCAGCTCAGGACAGGGGGGCTCCTACGAGCAGTACTTC.

The CDR3 bases are TGTGCCAGCAGTCAGGACAGGGGGCCAGAGACCCAGTACTTC. Amino acids: CASSQDRGPETQYF. The genes are TRBV6-5 and TRBJ2-5, with 11 positions matching TRBD1. The germline CDR1 and CDR2 sequences are MNHEY and SVGAGI. CDR3 length: 14 amino acids. J gave up 4 bases and V 5 bases, and 3 bases lay outside the gene matches.

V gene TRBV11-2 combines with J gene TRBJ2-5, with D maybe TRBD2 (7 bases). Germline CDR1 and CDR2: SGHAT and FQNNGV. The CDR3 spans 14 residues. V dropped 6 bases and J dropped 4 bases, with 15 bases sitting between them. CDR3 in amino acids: CASRLGLGGETQYF. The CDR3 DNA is TGTGCCAGCAGACTAGGACTAGGGGGAGAGACCCAGTACTTC.

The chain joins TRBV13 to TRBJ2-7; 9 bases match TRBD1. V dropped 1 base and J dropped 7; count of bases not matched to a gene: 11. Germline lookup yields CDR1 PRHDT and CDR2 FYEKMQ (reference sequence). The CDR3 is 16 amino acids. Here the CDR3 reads CASSLERDRGAVEQYF. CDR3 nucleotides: TGTGCCAGCAGCTTAGAGCGCGACAGGGGGGCGGTAGAGCAGTACTTC.

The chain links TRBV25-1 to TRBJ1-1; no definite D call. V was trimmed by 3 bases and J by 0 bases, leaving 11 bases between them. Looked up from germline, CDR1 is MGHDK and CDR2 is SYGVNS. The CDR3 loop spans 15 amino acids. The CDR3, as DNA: TGTGCCAGCAGTGACTCCGCGGTTTTGAACACTGAAGCTTTCTTT. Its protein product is CASSDSAVLNTEAFF.

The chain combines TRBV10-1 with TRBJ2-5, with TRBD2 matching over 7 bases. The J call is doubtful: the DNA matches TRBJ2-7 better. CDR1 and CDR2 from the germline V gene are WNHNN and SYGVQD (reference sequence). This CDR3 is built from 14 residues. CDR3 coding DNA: TGCGCCAGCAGTGAGGGACTAGACTACTACGAGCAGTACTTC. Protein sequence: CASSEGLDYYEQYF.

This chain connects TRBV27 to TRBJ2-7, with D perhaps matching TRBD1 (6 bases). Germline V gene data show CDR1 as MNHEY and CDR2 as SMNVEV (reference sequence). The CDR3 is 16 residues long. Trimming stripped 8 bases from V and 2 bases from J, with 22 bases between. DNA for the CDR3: TGTGCCAGCGAAGGCCGTGGCAGGGGTTACCCCTACGAGCAGTACTTC. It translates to CASEGRGRGYPYEQYF.

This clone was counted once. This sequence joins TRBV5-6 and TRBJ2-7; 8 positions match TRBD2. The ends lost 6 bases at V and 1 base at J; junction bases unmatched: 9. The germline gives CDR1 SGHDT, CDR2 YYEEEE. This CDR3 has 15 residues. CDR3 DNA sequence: TGTGCCAGCACAATGGCCGGGACTAGATCCTACGAGCAGTACTTC. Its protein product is CASTMAGTRSYEQYF.